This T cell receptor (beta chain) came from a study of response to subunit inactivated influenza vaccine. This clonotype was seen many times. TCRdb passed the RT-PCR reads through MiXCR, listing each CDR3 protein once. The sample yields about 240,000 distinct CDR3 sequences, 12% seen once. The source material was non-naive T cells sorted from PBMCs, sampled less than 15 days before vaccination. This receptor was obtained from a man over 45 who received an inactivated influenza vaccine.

The CDR3 here is CASSFNLGQQLNTEAFF. The CDR3 nucleotides are TGTGCCAGCAGTTTTAACTTGGGACAGCAACTGAACACTGAAGCTTTCTTT. V gene TRBV28 combines with J gene TRBJ1-1; 7 positions match TRBD1. V lost 3 bases to trimming and J lost 0 bases; unmatched junction nucleotides: 10. The CDR3 consists of 17 residues. Per germline, CDR1 MDHEN and CDR2 SYDVKM.